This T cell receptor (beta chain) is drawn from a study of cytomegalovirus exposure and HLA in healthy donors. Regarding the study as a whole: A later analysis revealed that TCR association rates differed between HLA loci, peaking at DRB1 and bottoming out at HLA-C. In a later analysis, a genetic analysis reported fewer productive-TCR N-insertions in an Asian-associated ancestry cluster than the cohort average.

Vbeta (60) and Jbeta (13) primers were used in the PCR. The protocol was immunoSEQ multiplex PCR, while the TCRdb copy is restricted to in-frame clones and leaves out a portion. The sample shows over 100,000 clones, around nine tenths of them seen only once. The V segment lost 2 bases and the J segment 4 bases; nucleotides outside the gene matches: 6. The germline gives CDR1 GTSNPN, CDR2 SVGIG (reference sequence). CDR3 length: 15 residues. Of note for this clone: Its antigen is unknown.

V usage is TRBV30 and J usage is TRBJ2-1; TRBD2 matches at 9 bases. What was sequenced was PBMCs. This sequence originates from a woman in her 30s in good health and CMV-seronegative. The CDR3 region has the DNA TGTGCCTGGAGTTGGGGGACTAGCAGTTACAATGAGCAGTTCTTC. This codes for CAWSWGTSSYNEQFF.